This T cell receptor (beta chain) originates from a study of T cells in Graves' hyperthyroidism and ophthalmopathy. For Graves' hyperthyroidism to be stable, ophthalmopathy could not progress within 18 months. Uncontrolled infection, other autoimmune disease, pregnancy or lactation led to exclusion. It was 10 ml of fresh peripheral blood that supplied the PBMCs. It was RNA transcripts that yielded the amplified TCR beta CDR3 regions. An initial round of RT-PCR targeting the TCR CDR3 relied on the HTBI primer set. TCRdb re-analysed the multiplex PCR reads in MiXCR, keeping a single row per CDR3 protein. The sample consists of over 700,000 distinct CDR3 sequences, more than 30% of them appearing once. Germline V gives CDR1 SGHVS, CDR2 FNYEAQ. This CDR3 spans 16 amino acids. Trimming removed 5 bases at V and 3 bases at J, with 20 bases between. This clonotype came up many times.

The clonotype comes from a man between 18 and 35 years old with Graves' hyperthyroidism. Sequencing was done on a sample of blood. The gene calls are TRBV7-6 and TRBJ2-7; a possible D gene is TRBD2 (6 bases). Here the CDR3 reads CASSPAPGTPIYEQYF. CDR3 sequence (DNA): TGTGCCAGCAGCCCAGCACCAGGGACTCCAATCTACGAGCAGTACTTC.